Each of the 19 T cell receptor beta chains below was sequenced from the same sample in a study of cytomegalovirus exposure and HLA in healthy donors (dated by TCRdb to 2015 to 2018). The library relied on the immunoSEQ multiplex PCR assay. For the multiplex PCR, a mixture combining 60 forward primers for TCR Vbeta segments and 13 reverse primers for TCR Jbeta segments was used. Sourced from immuneACCESS, this table was stored by TCRdb with only in-frame sequences that have V and J called. A share of the clones is absent; for the studies checked, an unresolved V gene accounts for under half, and the remainder has no known explanation. The sample table records roughly 230,000 clones; around nine tenths of these occur just once. The top ten clones comprise about 1.7% of the sample. The specimen was PBMCs. Receptor source: a girl aged 2 to 10 in good health and CMV-seronegative.

V usage is TRBV4-1 and J usage is TRBJ2-1; D gene unclear. CDR3 length: 13 residues. Trimming took off 6 bases at V and 9 bases at J, with 15 bases between the two ends. Germline CDR1 and CDR2: MGHRA and YSYEKL. CDR3 sequence (DNA): TGCGCCAGCAGTCAAATAGCCTTTAGTGAGCAGTTCTTC. This translates into CASSQIAFSEQFF.

The rearrangement joins TRBV7-9 to TRBJ1-2; no definite D call. V lost 1 base to trimming and J lost 4 bases, with 10 bases between them. The CDR3 totals 14 residues. The germline V gene has CDR1 SEHNR and CDR2 FQNEAQ (reference sequence). The CDR3 loop is CASSLERDSYGYTF. In DNA, the CDR3 is TGTGCCAGCAGCTTAGAGCGGGATAGCTATGGCTACACCTTC.

The sample holds one count of this clone. The V gene is TRBV10-2, the J gene TRBJ2-7; TRBD2 aligns across 9 bases. Germline CDR1 and CDR2: WSHSY and SAAADI. The CDR3 runs 14 residues. With V trimmed by 6 bases and J by 7 bases, 10 bases remained unmatched. The CDR3 DNA sequence: TGCGCCAGCAGGATAGCGGGAGCGGTAAGGGAGCAGTACTTC. It codes for CASRIAGAVREQYF.

The genes are TRBV6-6 and TRBJ1-2; no reliable D call. Looked up from germline, CDR1 is MNHNY and CDR2 is SVGAGI (reference sequence). This CDR3 has 12 amino acids. Deletions cut 5 bases from V and 7 bases from J, with 11 bases between. The CDR3 nucleotides are TGTGCCAGCAGTCCCCCCGAGGGTGGCTACACCTTC. The encoded protein is CASSPPEGGYTF.

J is TRBJ1-1 and V is TRBV10-1; D is ambiguous. The germline V and J ends were trimmed by 3 bases and 1 base, with 6 bases remaining between them. The germline V gene encodes CDR1 WNHNN and CDR2 SYGVQD (reference sequence). The CDR3 length is 13 residues. The CDR3 nucleotides are TGCGCCAGCAGTGATACAGCGAACACTGAAGCTTTCTTT. Its protein is CASSDTANTEAFF.

The chain joins TRBV5-1 to TRBJ1-1, with 8 bases matching TRBD1. CDR3 length: 13 residues. After removal of 6 bases from V and 2 bases from J, the junction contained 3 bases not matched to a gene. Germline loops: CDR1 SGHRS, CDR2 YFSETQ. CDR3 in DNA: TGCGCCAGCACGGGACAGGAAAACACTGAAGCTTTCTTT. The encoded protein is CASTGQENTEAFF.

V usage is TRBV9 and J usage is TRBJ1-6, with TRBD1 as a possible D gene (5 bases). CDR1 and CDR2 from the germline V gene are SGDLS and YYNGEE. V was cut by 3 bases and J by 3 bases, with 10 bases left in between. The CDR3 length is 15 residues. CDR3 amino acids: CASSETGVYNSPLHF. CDR3 in DNA: TGTGCCAGCAGCGAAACAGGAGTCTATAATTCACCCCTCCACTTT. The complete variable domain, with remaining parts taken from reference TRBV9 and TRBJ1-6, reads DSGVTQTPKHLITATGQRVTLRCSPRSGDLSVYWYQQSLDQGLQFLIQYYNGEERAKGNILERFSAQQFPDLHSELNLSSLELGDSALYFCASSETGVYNSPLHFGNGTRLTVT.

The CDR3 sequence is CASSQEPADTEAFF. The DNA of the CDR3 is TGCGCCAGCAGCCAAGAGCCGGCGGACACTGAAGCTTTCTTT. The chain employs TRBV4-1 and TRBJ1-1; D is uncertain. The CDR3 runs to 14 residues. Germline CDR1 and CDR2: MGHRA and YSYEKL. V shed 0 bases and J shed 3 bases, with 8 bases lying between them.

The rearrangement joins TRBV29-1 to TRBJ1-4; D is unclear. Germline assignment: CDR1 SQVTM and CDR2 ANQGSEA. The V end lost 7 bases, the J end lost 7 bases, and 10 bases lay between the germline ends. CDR3 size: 11 residues. DNA of the CDR3: TGCAGCGGTGTCGGTCGTGAAAAACTGTTTTTT. This codes for CSGVGREKLFF.

The chain joins TRBV7-9 to TRBJ2-7, with 8 bases matching TRBD1. The CDR3 covers 14 residues. The V gene's germline CDR1 is SEHNR and CDR2 FQNEAQ (reference sequence). V lost 7 bases and J lost 0; bases outside the gene matches: 5. The CDR3 sequence: CASNQGAYSYEQYF. The CDR3 region has the DNA TGTGCCAGCAACCAGGGGGCTTACTCCTACGAGCAGTACTTC.

The chain joins TRBV9 to TRBJ1-4, with TRBD1 matching 7 bases. Germline V CDR1 and CDR2: SGDLS, YYNGEE. V was clipped by 3 bases and J by 7 bases; unmatched bases: 6. This CDR3 region has 14 residues. DNA for the CDR3: TGTGCCAGCAGCGAGCAGGGGGTCCCTGAAAAACTGTTTTTT. It encodes CASSEQGVPEKLFF.

The chain uses TRBV11-1 and TRBJ2-5; tentatively, D is TRBD2 (7 bases). CDR3 length: 16 amino acids. CDR1 and CDR2 from the germline V gene are SGHAT and FQDESV (reference sequence). V was pared by 9 bases and J by 5 bases, with 25 bases between. The CDR3 protein is CARSGCCGGACETQYF. In DNA form, the CDR3 reads TGTGCCAGATCGGGGTGTTGTGGGGGGGCCTGCGAGACCCAGTACTTC. Variable domain in full (rest from reference TRBV11-1 and TRBJ2-5): EAEVAQSPRYKITEKSQAVAFWCDPISGHATLYWYRQILGQGPELLVQFQDESVVDDSQLPKDRFSAERLKGVDSTLKIQPAELGDSAMYLCARSGCCGGACETQYFGPGTRLLVL.

The gene calls are TRBV10-3 and TRBJ2-5; 8 bases agree with TRBD1. With 2 bases clipped from V and 5 bases from J, the junction kept 4 bases outside the gene matches. Germline V gene data show CDR1 as ENHRY and CDR2 as SYGVKD. The CDR3 extends over 14 amino acids. As DNA, the CDR3 is TGTGCCATCAGTGAGGGACAGGGAAGTGAGACCCAGTACTTC. Protein sequence: CAISEGQGSETQYF.

The chain recombines TRBV7-9 with TRBJ1-4; D is unclear. CDR3 length: 17 amino acids. CDR1 is SEHNR, CDR2 FQNEAQ, per germline (reference sequence). Trimming shortened V by 2 bases and J by 0 bases, and 13 bases separated the two germline ends. CDR3 amino acids: CASSLSGLGATNEKLFF. As DNA, the CDR3 is TGTGCCAGCAGCTTATCGGGTCTCGGTGCAACTAATGAAAAACTGTTTTTT.

This chain joins TRBV19 and TRBJ2-1; maybe TRBD1 (6 bases). The CDR3 has 13 residues. Germline values: CDR1 LNHDA, CDR2 SQIVND (reference sequence). V was trimmed by 4 bases and J by 15 bases, leaving 19 bases between them. CDR3 amino acids: CASSTSGGTFAFF. CDR3 coding DNA: TGTGCCAGTAGTACTAGTGGGGGCACTTTTGCGTTCTTC.

V is TRBV2 and J is TRBJ1-6; D is perhaps TRBD1 (5 bases). V lost 0 bases to trimming and J lost 3 bases, with 12 bases between them. Germline values: CDR1 SNHLY, CDR2 FYNNEI. This CDR3 is built from 17 residues. CDR3 in amino acids: CASSEARRDDYNSPLHF. The CDR3 coding sequence is TGTGCCAGCAGTGAAGCGCGGAGGGACGACTATAATTCACCCCTCCACTTT.

The genes are TRBV14 and TRBJ2-7, with D tentatively TRBD1 (5 bases). V lost 6 bases, J lost 3 bases, and 18 bases lay in between. This CDR3 has 15 amino acids. Looked up from germline, CDR1 is SGHDN and CDR2 is FVKESK. As DNA, the CDR3 is TGTGCCAGCAGTCCTATTTTGGGGCCACGCTACGAGCAGTACTTC. This sequence encodes CASSPILGPRYEQYF.

This clone showed up just once. This chain's CDR3 is CASGFSGGADNEQFF. In nucleotides, the CDR3 is TGTGCTAGTGGTTTCAGCGGGGGGGCCGACAATGAGCAGTTCTTC. The V and J genes are TRBV12-5 and TRBJ2-1; 10 bases are a match to TRBD2. V lost 3 bases, J lost 5 bases, and 4 bases stayed unmatched. There are 15 residues in the CDR3. The germline V gene encodes CDR1 LGHNT and CDR2 FRNRAP. The variable domain in full, with the rest retrieved from reference TRBV12-5 and TRBJ2-1, is DARVTQTPRHKVTEMGQEVTMRCQPILGHNTVFWYRQTMMQGLELLAYFRNRAPLDDSGMPKDRFSAEMPDATLATLKIQPSEPRDSAVYFCASGFSGGADNEQFFGPGTRLTVL.

V gene TRBV11-2 combines with J gene TRBJ1-4, with TRBD1 identical over 8 bases. V lost 3 bases to trimming and J lost 7 bases; unmatched junction nucleotides: 4. The CDR3 runs to 14 residues. Germline V gives CDR1 SGHAT, CDR2 FQNNGV. The CDR3 DNA is TGTGCCAGCAGCTTCAGGGGGCGCGGTGAAAAACTGTTTTTT. Encoded protein: CASSFRGRGEKLFF.